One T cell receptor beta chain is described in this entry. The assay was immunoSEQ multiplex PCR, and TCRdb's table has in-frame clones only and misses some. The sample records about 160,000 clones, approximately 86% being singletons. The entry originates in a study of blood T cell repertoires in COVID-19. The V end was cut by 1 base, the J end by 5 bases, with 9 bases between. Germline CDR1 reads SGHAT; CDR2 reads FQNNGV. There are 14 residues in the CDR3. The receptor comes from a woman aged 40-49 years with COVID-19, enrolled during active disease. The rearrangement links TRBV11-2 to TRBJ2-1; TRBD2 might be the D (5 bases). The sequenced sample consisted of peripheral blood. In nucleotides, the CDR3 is TGTGCCAGCAGCTTAGCTCTAGCTAACAATGAGCAGTTCTTC. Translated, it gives CASSLALANNEQFF. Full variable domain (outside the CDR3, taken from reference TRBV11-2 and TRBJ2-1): EAGVAQSPRYKIIEKRQSVAFWCNPISGHATLYWYQQILGQGPKLLIQFQNNGVVDDSQLPKDRFSAERLKGVDSTLKIQPAKLEDSAVYLCASSLALANNEQFFGPGTRLTVL.